The source of this T cell receptor (beta chain) is a study of long-term antiretroviral therapy in people with HIV. The CDR3 contains 19 residues. Germline CDR1 reads SGHDT; CDR2 reads YYEEEE. The V and J ends lost 5 bases and 5 bases, in that order; junction bases with no gene match: 20. This clone appeared once. What it recognizes is unknown. Study results and limitations: Those clones which expanded before ART made up the dominant part of the repertoire at all time points.

Assay version v3.0 of immunoSEQ was used, and it was run at survey level. Sequencing was intended to reach about 35,000-50,000 T-cell genomes per sample. Data came from immunoSEQ multiplex PCR; TCRdb stores just in-frame clones and leaves some out. The repertoire includes about 50,000 clones, about 88% of them detected once, and under 3.5% sits in the top ten. The sample in question was unsorted PBMCs, obtained 0.8 years after starting antiretroviral therapy. The V and J genes are TRBV5-6 and TRBJ2-3; 10 positions agree with TRBD2. The TCR originated in a young woman with HIV. The CDR3 DNA follows: TGTGCCAGCAGTTCCATCTTGGTATCTAGCGGGAGATTGGGAGATACGCAGTATTTT. This translates into CASSSILVSSGRLGDTQYF.